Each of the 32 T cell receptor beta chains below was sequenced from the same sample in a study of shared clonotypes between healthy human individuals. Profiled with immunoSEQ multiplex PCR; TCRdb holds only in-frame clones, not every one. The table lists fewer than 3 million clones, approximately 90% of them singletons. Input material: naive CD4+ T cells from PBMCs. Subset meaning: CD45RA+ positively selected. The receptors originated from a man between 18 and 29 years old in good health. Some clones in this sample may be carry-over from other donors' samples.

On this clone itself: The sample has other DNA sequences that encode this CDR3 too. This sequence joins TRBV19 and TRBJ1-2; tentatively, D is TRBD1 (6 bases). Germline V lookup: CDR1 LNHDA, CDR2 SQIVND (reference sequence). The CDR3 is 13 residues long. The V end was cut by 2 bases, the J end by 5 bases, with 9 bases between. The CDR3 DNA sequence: TGTGCCAGTAGTATAAGGCAGGGGTATGGCTACACCTTC. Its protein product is CASSIRQGYGYTF.

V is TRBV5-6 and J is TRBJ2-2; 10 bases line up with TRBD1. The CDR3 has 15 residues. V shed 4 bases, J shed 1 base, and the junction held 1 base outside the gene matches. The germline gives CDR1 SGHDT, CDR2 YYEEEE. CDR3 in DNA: TGTGCCAGCAGCGACAGGGGGCGGAACACCGGGGAGCTGTTTTTT. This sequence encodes CASSDRGRNTGELFF. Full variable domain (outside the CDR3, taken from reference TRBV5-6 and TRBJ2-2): DAGVTQSPTHLIKTRGQQVTLRCSPKSGHDTVSWYQQALGQGPQFIFQYYEEEERQRGNFPDRFSGHQFPNYSSELNVNALLLGDSALYLCASSDRGRNTGELFFGEGSRLTVL.

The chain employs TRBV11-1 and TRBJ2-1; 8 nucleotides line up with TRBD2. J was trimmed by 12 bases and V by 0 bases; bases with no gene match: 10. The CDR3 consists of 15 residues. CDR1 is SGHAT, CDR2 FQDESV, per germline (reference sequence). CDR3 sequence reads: CASSLALGRASRQFF. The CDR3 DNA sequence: TGTGCCAGCAGCTTAGCCCTCGGGAGGGCCTCTAGGCAGTTCTTC. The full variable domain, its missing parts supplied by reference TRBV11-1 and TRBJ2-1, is EAEVAQSPRYKITEKSQAVAFWCDPISGHATLYWYRQILGQGPELLVQFQDESVVDDSQLPKDRFSAERLKGVDSTLKIQPAELGDSAMYLCASSLALGRASRQFFGPGTRLTVL.

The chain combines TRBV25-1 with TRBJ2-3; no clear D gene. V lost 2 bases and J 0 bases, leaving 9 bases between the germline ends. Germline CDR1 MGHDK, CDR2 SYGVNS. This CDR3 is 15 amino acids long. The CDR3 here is CASSEGRHSTDTQYF. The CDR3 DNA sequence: TGTGCCAGCAGTGAAGGGCGGCATAGCACAGATACGCAGTATTTT.

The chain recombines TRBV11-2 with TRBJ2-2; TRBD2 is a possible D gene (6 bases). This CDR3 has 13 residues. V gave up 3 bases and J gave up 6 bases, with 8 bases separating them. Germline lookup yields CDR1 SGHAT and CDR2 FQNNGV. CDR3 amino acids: CASSFWEAGELFF. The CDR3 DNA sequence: TGTGCCAGCAGCTTTTGGGAGGCCGGGGAGCTGTTTTTT.

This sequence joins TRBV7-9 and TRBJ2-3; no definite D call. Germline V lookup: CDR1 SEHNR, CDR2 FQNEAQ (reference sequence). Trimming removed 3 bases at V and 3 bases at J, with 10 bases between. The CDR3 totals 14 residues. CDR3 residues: CASSFNGLTDTQYF. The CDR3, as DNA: TGTGCCAGCAGCTTTAATGGCCTAACAGATACGCAGTATTTT.

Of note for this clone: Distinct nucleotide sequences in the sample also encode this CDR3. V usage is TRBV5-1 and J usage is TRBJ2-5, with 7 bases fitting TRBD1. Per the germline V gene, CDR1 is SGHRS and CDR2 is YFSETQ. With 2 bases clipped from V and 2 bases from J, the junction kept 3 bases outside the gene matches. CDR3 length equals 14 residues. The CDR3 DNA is TGCGCCAGCAGCTTAGGGACAGAGCAAGAGACCCAGTACTTC. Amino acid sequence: CASSLGTEQETQYF.

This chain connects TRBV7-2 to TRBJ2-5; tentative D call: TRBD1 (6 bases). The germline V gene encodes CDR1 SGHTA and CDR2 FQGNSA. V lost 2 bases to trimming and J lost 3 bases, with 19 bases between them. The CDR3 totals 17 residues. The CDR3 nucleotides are TGTGCCAGCAGCTTATATTCCACAAGGGGGACGGAAGAGACCCAGTACTTC. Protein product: CASSLYSTRGTEETQYF.

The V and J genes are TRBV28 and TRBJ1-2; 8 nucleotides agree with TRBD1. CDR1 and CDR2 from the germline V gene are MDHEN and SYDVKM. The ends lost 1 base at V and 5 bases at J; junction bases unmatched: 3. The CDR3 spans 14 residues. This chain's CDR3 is CASSLYQGAYGYTF. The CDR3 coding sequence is TGTGCCAGCAGTTTATATCAGGGGGCTTATGGCTACACCTTC.

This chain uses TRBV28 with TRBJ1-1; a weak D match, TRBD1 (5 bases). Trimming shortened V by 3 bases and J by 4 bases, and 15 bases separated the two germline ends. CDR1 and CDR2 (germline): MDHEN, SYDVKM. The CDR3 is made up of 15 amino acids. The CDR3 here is CASSLTAHWGTEAFF. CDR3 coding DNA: TGTGCCAGCAGTTTGACAGCTCACTGGGGCACTGAAGCTTTCTTT.

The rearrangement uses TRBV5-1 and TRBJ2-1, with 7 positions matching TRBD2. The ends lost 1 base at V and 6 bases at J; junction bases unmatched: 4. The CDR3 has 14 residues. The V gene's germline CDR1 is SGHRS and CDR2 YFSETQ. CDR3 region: CASSLPGLSNEQFF. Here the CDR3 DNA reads TGCGCCAGCAGCTTGCCGGGACTATCCAATGAGCAGTTCTTC.

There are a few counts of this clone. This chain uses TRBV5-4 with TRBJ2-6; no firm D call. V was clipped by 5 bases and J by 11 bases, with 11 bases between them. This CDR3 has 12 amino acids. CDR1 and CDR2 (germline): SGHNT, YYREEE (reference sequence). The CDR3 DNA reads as TGTGCCAGCAGATCCGTGATGGACGTCCTGACTTTC. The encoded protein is CASRSVMDVLTF. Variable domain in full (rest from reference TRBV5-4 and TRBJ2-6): ETGVTQSPTHLIKTRGQQVTLRCSSQSGHNTVSWYQQALGQGPQFIFQYYREEENGRGNFPPRFSGLQFPNYSSELNVNALELDDSALYLCASRSVMDVLTFGAGSRLTVL.

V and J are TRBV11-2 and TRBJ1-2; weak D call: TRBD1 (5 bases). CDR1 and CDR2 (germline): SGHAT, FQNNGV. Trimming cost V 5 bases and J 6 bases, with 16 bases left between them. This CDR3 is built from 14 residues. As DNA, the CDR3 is TGTGCCAGCAGCCCCGGGACCTATTATGATGGCTACACCTTC. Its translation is CASSPGTYYDGYTF.

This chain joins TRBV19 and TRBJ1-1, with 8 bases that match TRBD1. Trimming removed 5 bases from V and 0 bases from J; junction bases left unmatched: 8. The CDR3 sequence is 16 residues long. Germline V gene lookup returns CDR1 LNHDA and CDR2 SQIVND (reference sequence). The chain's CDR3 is CASSPRTGRLNTEAFF. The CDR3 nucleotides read TGTGCCAGTAGTCCCCGGACAGGGCGCTTGAACACTGAAGCTTTCTTT.

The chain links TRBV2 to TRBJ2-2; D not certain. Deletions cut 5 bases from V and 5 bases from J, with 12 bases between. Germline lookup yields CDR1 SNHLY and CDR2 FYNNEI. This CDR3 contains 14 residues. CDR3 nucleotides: TGTGCCAGCAGTTTCTACGGAGTAACCGGGGAGCTGTTTTTT. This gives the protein CASSFYGVTGELFF.

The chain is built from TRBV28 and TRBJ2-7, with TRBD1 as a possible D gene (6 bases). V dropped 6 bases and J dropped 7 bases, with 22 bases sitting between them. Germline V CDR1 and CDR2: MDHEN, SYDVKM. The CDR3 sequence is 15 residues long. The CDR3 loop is CASSPPGNRRGEQYF. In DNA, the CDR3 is TGTGCCAGCAGCCCCCCAGGGAACCGAAGGGGGGAGCAGTACTTC.

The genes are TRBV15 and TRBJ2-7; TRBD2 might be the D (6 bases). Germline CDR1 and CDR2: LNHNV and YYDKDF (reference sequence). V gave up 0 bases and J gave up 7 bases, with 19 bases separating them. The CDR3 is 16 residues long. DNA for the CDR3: TGTGCCACCAGCAGAGAGGCAGCGGGTCCCTGGGGGGAGCAGTACTTC. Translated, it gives CATSREAAGPWGEQYF. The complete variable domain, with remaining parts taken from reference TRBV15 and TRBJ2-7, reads DAMVIQNPRYQVTQFGKPVTLSCSQTLNHNVMYWYQQKSSQAPKLLFHYYDKDFNNEADTPDNFQSRRPNTSFCFLDIRSPGLGDTAMYLCATSREAAGPWGEQYFGPGTRLTVT.

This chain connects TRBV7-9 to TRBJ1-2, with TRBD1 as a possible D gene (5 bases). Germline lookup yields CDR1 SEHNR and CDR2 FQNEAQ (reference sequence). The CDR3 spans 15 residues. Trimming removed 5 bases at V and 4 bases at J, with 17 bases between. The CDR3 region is CASSRALGGTYGYTF. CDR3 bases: TGTGCCAGCAGCCGAGCTCTGGGCGGGACCTATGGCTACACCTTC. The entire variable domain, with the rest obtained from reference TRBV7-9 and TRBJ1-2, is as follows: DTGVSQNPRHKITKRGQNVTFRCDPISEHNRLYWYRQTLGQGPEFLTYFQNEAQLEKSRLLSDRFSAERPKGSFSTLEIQRTEQGDSAMYLCASSRALGGTYGYTFGSGTRLTVV.

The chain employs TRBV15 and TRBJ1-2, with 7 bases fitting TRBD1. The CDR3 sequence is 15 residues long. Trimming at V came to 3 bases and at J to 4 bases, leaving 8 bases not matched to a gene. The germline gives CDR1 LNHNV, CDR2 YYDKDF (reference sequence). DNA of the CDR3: TGTGCCACCAGCAGGGGCAAAGACAGGGCCTATGGCTACACCTTC. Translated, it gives CATSRGKDRAYGYTF.

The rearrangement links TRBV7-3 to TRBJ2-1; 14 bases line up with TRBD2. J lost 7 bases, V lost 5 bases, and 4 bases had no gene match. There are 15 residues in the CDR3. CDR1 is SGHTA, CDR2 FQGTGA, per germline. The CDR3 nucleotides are TGTGCCAGCAGCCCACGGACTAGCGGGAGGAATGAGCAGTTCTTC. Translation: CASSPRTSGRNEQFF.

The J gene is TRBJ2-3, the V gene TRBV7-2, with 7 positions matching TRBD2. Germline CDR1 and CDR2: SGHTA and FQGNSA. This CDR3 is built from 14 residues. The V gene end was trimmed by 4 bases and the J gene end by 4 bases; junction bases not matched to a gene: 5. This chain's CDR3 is CASSSTSFADTQYF. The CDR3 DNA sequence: TGTGCCAGCAGCTCGACTAGCTTCGCAGATACGCAGTATTTT.

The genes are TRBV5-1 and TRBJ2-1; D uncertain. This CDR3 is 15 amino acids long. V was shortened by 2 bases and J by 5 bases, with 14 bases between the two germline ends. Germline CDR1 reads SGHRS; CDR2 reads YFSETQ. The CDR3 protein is CASSFDPRSHNEQFF. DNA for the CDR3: TGCGCCAGCAGCTTCGACCCTCGTAGCCACAATGAGCAGTTCTTC.

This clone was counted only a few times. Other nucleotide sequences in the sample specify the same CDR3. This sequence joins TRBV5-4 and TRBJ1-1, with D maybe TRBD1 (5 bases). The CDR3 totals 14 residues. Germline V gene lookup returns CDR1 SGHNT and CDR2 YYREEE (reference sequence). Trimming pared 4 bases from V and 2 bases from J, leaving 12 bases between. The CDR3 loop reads CASSSYRDNTEAFF. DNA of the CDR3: TGTGCCAGCAGCAGCTACCGGGACAACACTGAAGCTTTCTTT. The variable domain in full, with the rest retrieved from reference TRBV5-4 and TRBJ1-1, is ETGVTQSPTHLIKTRGQQVTLRCSSQSGHNTVSWYQQALGQGPQFIFQYYREEENGRGNFPPRFSGLQFPNYSSELNVNALELDDSALYLCASSSYRDNTEAFFGQGTRLTVV.

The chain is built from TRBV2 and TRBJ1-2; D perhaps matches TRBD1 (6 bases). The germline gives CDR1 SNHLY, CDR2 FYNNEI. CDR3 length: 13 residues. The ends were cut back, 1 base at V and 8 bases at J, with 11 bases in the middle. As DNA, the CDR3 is TGTGCCAGCAGTGAAGAGGACAGTCAGGGCTACACCTTC. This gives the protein CASSEEDSQGYTF.

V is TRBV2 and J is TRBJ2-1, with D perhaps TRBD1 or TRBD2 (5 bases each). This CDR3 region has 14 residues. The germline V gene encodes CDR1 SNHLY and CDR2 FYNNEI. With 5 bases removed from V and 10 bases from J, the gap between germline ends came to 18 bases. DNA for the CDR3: TGTGCCAGCAGTACTGTGTCGGGTCGGGGCGAGCAGTTCTTC. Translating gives CASSTVSGRGEQFF.

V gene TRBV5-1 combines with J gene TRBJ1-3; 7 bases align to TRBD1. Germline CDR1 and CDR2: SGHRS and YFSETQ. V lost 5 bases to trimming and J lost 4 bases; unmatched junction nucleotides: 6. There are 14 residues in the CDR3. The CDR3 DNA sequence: TGCGCCAGCAGTGAGGGGGCGGAAGGAAACACCATATATTTT. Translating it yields CASSEGAEGNTIYF.

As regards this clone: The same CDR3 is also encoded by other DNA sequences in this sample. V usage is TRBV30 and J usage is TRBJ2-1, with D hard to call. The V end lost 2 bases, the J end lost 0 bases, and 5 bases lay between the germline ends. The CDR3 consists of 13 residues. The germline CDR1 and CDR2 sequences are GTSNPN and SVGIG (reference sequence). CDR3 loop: CAWSSASYNEQFF. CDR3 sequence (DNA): TGTGCCTGGAGTTCGGCCTCCTACAATGAGCAGTTCTTC.

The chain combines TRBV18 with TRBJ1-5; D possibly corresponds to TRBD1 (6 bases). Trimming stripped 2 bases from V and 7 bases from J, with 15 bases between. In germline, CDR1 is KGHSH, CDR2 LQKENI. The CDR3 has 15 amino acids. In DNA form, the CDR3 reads TGTGCCAGCTCACCAACAGGGAATCGAGGGCAGCCCCAGCATTTT. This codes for CASSPTGNRGQPQHF. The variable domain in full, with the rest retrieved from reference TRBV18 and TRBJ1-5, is NAGVMQNPRHLVRRRGQEARLRCSPMKGHSHVYWYRQLPEEGLKFMVYLQKENIIDESGMPKERFSAEFPKEGPSILRIQQVVRGDSAAYFCASSPTGNRGQPQHFGDGTRLSIL.

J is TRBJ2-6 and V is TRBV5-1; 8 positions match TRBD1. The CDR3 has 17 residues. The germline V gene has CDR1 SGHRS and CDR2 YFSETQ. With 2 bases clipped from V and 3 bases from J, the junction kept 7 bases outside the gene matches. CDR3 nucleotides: TGCGCCAGCAGCTTACCTCAGGGGGCAGGTGGGGCCAACGTCCTGACTTTC. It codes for CASSLPQGAGGANVLTF.

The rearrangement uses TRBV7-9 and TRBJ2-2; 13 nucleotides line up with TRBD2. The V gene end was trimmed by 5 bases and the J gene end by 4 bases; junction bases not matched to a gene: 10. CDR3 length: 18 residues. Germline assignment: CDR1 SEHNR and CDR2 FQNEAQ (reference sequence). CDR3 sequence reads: CASSPNFTSGRATGELFF. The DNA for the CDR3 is TGTGCCAGCAGCCCTAACTTTACTAGCGGGAGGGCCACCGGGGAGCTGTTTTTT. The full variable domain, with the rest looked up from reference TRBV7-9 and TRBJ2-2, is DTGVSQNPRHKITKRGQNVTFRCDPISEHNRLYWYRQTLGQGPEFLTYFQNEAQLEKSRLLSDRFSAERPKGSFSTLEIQRTEQGDSAMYLCASSPNFTSGRATGELFFGEGSRLTVL.

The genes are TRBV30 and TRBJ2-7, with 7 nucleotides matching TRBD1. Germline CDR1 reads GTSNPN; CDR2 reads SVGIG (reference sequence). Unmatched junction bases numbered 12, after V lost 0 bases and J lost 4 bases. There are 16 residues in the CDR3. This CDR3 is CAWSVRQGLRGYEQYF. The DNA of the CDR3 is TGTGCCTGGAGTGTTCGACAGGGCCTAAGGGGGTACGAGCAGTACTTC.

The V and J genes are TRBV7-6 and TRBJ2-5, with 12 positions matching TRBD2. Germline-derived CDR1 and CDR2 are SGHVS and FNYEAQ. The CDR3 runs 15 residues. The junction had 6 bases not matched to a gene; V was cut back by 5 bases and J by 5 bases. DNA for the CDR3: TGTGCCAGCAGCCTAGAGACTAGCGGGAGTGAGACCCAGTACTTC. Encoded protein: CASSLETSGSETQYF.